What follows describes a single T cell receptor beta chain. Measured with immunoSEQ multiplex PCR; TCRdb has only the in-frame clones, and not every one. The sample carries 84,000 or so clones, over 60% recorded once. Trimming removed 5 bases at V and 4 bases at J, with 18 bases between. This CDR3 has 17 residues. Per germline, CDR1 SGHTA and CDR2 FQGNSA. This sample was included in a study of blood T cell repertoires in COVID-19. Specimen: peripheral blood. The clonotype originates from a human donor in a cohort sampled during active COVID-19. This chain connects TRBV7-2 to TRBJ2-6; D may be TRBD2 (7 bases). CDR3 DNA: TGTGCCAGCAGCCATTTTGGGGGGGCGCACGGGGCCAACGTCCTGACTTTC. Its translation: CASSHFGGAHGANVLTF.